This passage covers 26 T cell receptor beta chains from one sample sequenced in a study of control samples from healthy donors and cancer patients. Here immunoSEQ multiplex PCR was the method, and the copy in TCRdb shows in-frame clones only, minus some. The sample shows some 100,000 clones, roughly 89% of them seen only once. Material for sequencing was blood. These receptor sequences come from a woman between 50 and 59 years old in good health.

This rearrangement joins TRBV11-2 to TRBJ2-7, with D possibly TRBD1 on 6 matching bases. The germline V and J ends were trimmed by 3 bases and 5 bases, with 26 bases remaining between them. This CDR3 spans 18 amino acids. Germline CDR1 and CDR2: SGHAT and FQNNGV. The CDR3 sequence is CASSLHRAGGAVVNEQYV. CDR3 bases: TGTGCCAGCAGCTTGCACAGGGCCGGCGGCGCTGTCGTCAACGAGCAGTACGTC.

In DNA, the CDR3 is TGTGCCAGCAGCTTAGAACGGGGGCTCTACGAGCAGTACGTC. Amino acids: CASSLERGLYEQYV. The chain has TRBV7-2 and TRBJ2-7; D is possibly TRBD1 or TRBD2 (6 bases each). Germline-derived CDR1 and CDR2 are SGHTA and FQGNSA. V lost 1 base and J 3 bases, leaving 10 bases between the germline ends. The CDR3 is 14 residues long.

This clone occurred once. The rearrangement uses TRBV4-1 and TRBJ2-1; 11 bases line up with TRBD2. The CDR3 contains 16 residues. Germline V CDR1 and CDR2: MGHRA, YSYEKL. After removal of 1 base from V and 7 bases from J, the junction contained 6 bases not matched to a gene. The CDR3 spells CASSQVSGRALNEQFF. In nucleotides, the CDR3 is TGCGCCAGCAGCCAAGTTAGCGGGAGGGCCTTGAATGAGCAGTTCTTC.

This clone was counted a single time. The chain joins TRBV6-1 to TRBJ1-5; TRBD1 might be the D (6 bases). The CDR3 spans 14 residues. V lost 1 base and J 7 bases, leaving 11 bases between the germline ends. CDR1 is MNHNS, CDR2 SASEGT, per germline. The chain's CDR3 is CASSEVQGWQPQHF. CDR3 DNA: TGTGCCAGCAGTGAAGTACAGGGCTGGCAGCCCCAGCATTTT.

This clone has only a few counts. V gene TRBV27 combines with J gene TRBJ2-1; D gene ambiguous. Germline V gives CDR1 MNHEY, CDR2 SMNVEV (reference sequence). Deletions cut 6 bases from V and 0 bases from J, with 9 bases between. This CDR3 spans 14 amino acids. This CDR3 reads CASRSLSSYNEQFF. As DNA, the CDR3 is TGTGCCAGCAGAAGCCTTAGCTCCTACAATGAGCAGTTCTTC.

The CDR3 sequence is CASSLPGTETNEKLFF. The CDR3 bases are TGTGCCAGCAGCCTCCCCGGGACGGAAACTAATGAAAAACTGTTTTTT. The chain links TRBV5-4 to TRBJ1-4, with a possible D match to TRBD1 (5 bases). CDR1 and CDR2 (germline): SGHNT, YYREEE (reference sequence). CDR3 size: 16 residues. Between the trimmed V and J ends, which lost 4 bases and 1 base, there was a span of 14 bases.

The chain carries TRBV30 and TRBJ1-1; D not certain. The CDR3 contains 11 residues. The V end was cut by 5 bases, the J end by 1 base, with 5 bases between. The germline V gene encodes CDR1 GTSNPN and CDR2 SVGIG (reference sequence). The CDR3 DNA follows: TGTGCCTGGGCCTCGAACACTGAAGCTTTCTTT. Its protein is CAWASNTEAFF.

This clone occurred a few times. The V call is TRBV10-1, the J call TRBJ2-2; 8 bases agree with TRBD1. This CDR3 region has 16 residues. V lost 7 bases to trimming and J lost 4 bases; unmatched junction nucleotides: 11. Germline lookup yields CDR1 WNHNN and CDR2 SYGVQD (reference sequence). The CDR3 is CASITQGARGTGELFF. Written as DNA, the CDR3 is TGCGCCAGCATTACTCAGGGGGCGCGTGGCACCGGGGAGCTGTTTTTT.

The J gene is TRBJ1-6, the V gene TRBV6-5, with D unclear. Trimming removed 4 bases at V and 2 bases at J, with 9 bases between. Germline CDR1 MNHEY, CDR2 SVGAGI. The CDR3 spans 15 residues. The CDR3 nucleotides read TGTGCCAGCAGTTTCGCATCCACCTATAATTCACCCCTCCACTTT. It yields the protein CASSFASTYNSPLHF.

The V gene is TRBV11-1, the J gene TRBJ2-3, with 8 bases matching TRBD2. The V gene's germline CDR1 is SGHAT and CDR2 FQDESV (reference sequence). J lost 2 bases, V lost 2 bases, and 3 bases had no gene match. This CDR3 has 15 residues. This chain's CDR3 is CASSLRGGPTDTQYF. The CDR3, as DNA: TGTGCCAGCAGCTTACGGGGGGGGCCCACAGATACGCAGTATTTT.

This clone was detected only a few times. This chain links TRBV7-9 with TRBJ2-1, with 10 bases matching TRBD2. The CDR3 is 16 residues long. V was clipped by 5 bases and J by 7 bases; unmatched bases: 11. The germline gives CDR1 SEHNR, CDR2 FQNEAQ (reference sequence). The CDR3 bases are TGTGCCAGCAGCCCAACCTCAGCGGGGGGGCCGAATGAGCAGTTCTTC. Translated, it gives CASSPTSAGGPNEQFF.

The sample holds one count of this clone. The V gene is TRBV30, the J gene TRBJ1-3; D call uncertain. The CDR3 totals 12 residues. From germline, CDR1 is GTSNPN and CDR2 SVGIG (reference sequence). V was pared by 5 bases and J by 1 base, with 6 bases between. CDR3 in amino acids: CAWAGSGNTIYF. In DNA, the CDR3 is TGTGCCTGGGCCGGGTCTGGAAACACCATATATTTT.

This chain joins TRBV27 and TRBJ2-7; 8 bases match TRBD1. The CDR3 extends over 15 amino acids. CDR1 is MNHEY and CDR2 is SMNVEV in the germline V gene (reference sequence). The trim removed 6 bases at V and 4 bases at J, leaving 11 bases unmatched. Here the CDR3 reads CASRDLRDRNYEQYF. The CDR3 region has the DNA TGTGCCAGCAGGGATCTCCGGGACAGGAATTACGAGCAGTACTTC.

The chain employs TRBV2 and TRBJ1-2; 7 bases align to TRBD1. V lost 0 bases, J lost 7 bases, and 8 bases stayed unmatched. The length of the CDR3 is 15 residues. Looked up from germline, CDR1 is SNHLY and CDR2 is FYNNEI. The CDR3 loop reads CASSEAKDRWSGYTF. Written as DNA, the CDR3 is TGTGCCAGCAGTGAAGCTAAGGACAGGTGGAGTGGCTACACCTTC.

The CDR3 is CATSPGRFYEQYV. The CDR3 coding sequence is TGTGCCACCTCACCGGGCCGTTTCTACGAGCAGTACGTC. The J gene is TRBJ2-7, the V gene TRBV6-5; D is unresolved. CDR1 is MNHEY and CDR2 is SVGAGI in the germline V gene. V shed 10 bases and J shed 3 bases, with 16 bases lying between them. The CDR3 contains 13 residues.

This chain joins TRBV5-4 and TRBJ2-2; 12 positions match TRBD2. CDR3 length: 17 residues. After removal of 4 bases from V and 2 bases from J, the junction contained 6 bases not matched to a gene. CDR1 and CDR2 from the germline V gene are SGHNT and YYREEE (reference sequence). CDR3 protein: CASSPLAGGLNTGELFF. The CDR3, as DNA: TGTGCCAGCAGCCCACTAGCGGGGGGACTAAACACCGGGGAGCTGTTTTTT.

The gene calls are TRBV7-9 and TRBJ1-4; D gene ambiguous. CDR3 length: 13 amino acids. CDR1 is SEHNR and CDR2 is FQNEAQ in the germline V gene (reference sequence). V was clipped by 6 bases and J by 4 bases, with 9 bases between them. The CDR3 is CASSHILNEKLFF. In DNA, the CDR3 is TGTGCCAGCAGTCACATTCTTAATGAAAAACTGTTTTTT.

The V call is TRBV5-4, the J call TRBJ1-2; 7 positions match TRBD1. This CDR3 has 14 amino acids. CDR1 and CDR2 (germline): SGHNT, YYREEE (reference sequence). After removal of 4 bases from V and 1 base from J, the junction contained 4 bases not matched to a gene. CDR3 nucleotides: TGTGCCAGCAGCCCCCGACAGGGTAACTATGGCTACACCTTC. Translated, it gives CASSPRQGNYGYTF.

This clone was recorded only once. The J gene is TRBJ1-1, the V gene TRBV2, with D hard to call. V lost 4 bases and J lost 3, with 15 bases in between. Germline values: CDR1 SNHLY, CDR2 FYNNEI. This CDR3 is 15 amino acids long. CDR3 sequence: CASSVPQGRDTEAFF. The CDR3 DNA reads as TGTGCCAGCAGTGTACCCCAAGGACGGGACACTGAAGCTTTCTTT.

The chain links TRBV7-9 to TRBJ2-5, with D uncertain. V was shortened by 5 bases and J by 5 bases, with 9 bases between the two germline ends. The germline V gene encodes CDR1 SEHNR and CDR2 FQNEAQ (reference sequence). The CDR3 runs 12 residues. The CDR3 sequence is CASSLKGETQYF. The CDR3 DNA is TGTGCCAGCAGCCTAAAAGGGGAGACCCAGTACTTC.

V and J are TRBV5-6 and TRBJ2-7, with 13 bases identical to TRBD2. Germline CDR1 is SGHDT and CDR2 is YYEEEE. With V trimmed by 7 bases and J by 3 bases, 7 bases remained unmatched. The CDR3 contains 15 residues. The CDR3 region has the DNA TGTGCCAGCGGCGGACTAGCGGGAGCCCACTACGAGCAGTACGTC. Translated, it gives CASGGLAGAHYEQYV.

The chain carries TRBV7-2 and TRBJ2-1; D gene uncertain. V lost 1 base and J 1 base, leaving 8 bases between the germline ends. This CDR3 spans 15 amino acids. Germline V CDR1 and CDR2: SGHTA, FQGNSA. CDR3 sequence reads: CASSLGVLSYNEQFF. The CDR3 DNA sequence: TGTGCCAGCAGCTTAGGGGTGCTGTCCTACAATGAGCAGTTCTTC.

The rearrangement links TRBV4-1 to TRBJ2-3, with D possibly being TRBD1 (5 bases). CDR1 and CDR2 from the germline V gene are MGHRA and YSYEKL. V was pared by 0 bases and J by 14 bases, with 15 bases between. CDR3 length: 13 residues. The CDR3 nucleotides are TGCGCCAGCAGCCAAGAGAGCCCCTCAGGGCGGTATTTT. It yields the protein CASSQESPSGRYF.

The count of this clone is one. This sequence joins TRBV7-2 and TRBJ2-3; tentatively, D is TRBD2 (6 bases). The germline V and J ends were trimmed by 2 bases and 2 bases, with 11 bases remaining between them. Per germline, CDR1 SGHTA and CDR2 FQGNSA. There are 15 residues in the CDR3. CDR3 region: CASSLKAGNTDTQYF. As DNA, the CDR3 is TGTGCCAGCAGCTTAAAGGCGGGGAACACAGATACGCAGTATTTT.

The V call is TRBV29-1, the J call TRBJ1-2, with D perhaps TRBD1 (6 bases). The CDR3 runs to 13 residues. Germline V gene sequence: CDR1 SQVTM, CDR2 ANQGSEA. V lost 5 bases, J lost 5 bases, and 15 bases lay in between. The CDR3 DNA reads TGCAGCGTTCGAGGGGGGTCTGATTATGGCTACACCTTC. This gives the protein CSVRGGSDYGYTF.

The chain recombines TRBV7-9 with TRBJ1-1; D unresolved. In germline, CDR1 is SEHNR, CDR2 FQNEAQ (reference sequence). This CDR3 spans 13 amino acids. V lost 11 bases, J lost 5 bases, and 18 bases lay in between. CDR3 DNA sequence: TGTGCCCTGGGCGGCAACCTGGGAACTGAAGCTTTCTTT. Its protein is CALGGNLGTEAFF.